The clone carrying this TCR delta chain was observed a few times. The antigen remains unidentified. These data are taken from a study of Vδ1+ human thymocytes. From germline, CDR1 is TSWWSYY and CDR2 QGS. This CDR3 has 17 amino acids. Unmatched junction bases numbered 10, after V lost 3 bases and J lost 3 bases. The template was reverse-transcribed extracted RNA. Multiplex PCR used pooled V-gene forward primers and a constant-region reverse primer to amplify CDR3s. TCRdb re-called the multiplex PCR reads through CATT. The sample has roughly 55,000 delta-chain clones; around a sixth are singletons. After alphabeta T cell depletion, CD3+ Vdelta1+ Vdelta2- thymocytes were sorted. Study results and limitations: Thymic TRG and TRD repertoires appeared highly polyclonal, with Gaussian CDR3 length distributions. Thymic delta-chain repertoires held approximately 20% Vdelta2 sequences and few Vdelta3, despite high sort purity.

The sequencing input was Vdelta1+ gamma-delta thymocytes from the thymus. Subset noted: FACS-sorted CD3+ TCRalphabeta- TCRVdelta1+ TCRVdelta2- thymocytes. The TCR originated in a boy under two years old who had congenital heart surgery. The chain uses TRDV1 and TRDJ1, with 10 bases identical to TRDD3. In DNA, the CDR3 is TGTGCTCTTGGGGAGCCTCTCAGGTGGGGGATACCCGATAAACTCATCTTT. This translates into CALGEPLRWGIPDKLIF.